The clone carrying this TCR beta chain was counted only a few times. CDR1 PRHDT and CDR2 FYEKMQ come from the germline V gene (reference sequence). The V and J ends lost 1 base and 5 bases, in that order; junction bases with no gene match: 5. The CDR3 covers 14 residues. This specimen comes from a study of CD8 T cells in Susac syndrome. When the RNA was reverse transcribed, random hexamers were used with an input of about 0.45 to 1 ug. The method of amplification for TCR beta CDR3 was immunoSEQ multiplex PCR, covering 54 Vbeta and 13 Jbeta. TCRdb re-analysed the immunoSEQ multiplex PCR reads in MiXCR, keeping a single row per CDR3 protein. This table holds about 60,000 distinct CDR3 sequences, around 94% found once. Sequencing of TCR beta covered CD8+ and CD4+ T cells obtained from blood.

Sequenced: CD8+ T cells from PBMCs. The source of this sequence is a human donor in good health. V usage is TRBV13 and J usage is TRBJ2-7; 7 nucleotides align to TRBD1. The CDR3 loop is CASSLEGAQNEQYF. DNA for the CDR3: TGTGCCAGCAGCTTAGAGGGGGCGCAGAACGAGCAGTACTTC. Using reference TRBV13 and TRBJ2-7 for the parts outside the CDR3, the full variable domain is AAGVIQSPRHLIKEKRETATLKCYPIPRHDTVYWYQQGPGQDPQFLISFYEKMQSDKGSIPDRFSAQQFSDYHSELNMSSLELGDSALYFCASSLEGAQNEQYFGPGTRLTVT.